This paragraph reports one T cell receptor (beta chain). V shed 5 bases and J shed 0 bases, with 11 bases lying between them. The CDR3 covers 15 residues. The germline V gene has CDR1 SGHAT and CDR2 FQNNGV. TCRdb's copy holds only in-frame clones and misses some; the assay was immunoSEQ multiplex PCR. Of roughly 200,000 clones in the sample, roughly nine tenths were seen once. The source of the sample is a study of control samples from healthy donors and cancer patients. V usage is TRBV11-2 and J usage is TRBJ1-3; D gene uncertain. The source material was blood. The sequence derives from a man aged 30 to 45 in good health. CDR3 in DNA: TGTGCCAGCAGCCCCGCTAGGAACTCTGGAAACACCATATATTTT. Encoded protein: CASSPARNSGNTIYF.